This T cell receptor (beta chain) is from a study of PD-1 blockade in classical Hodgkin lymphoma. Overall study findings and caveats: Reported findings placed baseline TCR diversity lower in newly diagnosed patients (compared with healthy donors).

Repertoires were generated with immunoSEQ multiplex PCR, while TCRdb's copy carries only in-frame clones and drops some. This sample has tens of thousands of clones; about 94% occur once, and the top ten carry about 5%. As for this clone: The antigen is undetermined.

The time point: newly diagnosed, previously untreated cHL patient sample. There are 14 residues in the CDR3. Per the germline V gene, CDR1 is SEHNR and CDR2 is FQNEAQ (reference sequence). With 5 bases clipped from V and 6 bases from J, the junction kept 8 bases outside the gene matches. The specimen sequenced was peripheral blood mononuclear cells (PBMCs). The chain carries TRBV7-9 and TRBJ2-7; TRBD1 matches at 9 bases. The sequence was collected from a human donor with classical Hodgkin lymphoma. CDR3 loop: CASSVIGTGPEQYF. CDR3 nucleotides: TGTGCCAGCAGCGTAATCGGGACAGGGCCCGAGCAGTACTTC.